This record looks at one T cell receptor (beta chain) sequence and its context. This specimen comes from a study of shared clonotypes between healthy human individuals. Profiled with immunoSEQ multiplex PCR; TCRdb holds only in-frame clones, not every one. The sample has approximately 2.3 million clones, about 92% seen once. V lost 8 bases and J lost 3, with 32 bases in between. This CDR3 contains 19 residues. Per germline, CDR1 MDHEN and CDR2 SYDVKM. Input material: naive CD4+ T cells from PBMCs. Regarding subset: CD45RA+ positively selected. The sequence derives from a man younger than 30 in good health. Some clones in this sample may be carry-over from other donors' samples. The gene calls are TRBV28 and TRBJ2-7; D may be TRBD1 (5 bases). CDR3 region: CASYSTQGAWRSTNYEQYF. CDR3 nucleotides: TGTGCCAGCTACTCAACCCAAGGGGCTTGGCGGTCTACGAACTACGAGCAGTACTTC. The whole variable domain, remainder taken from reference TRBV28 and TRBJ2-7, is DVKVTQSSRYLVKRTGEKVFLECVQDMDHENMFWYRQDPGLGLRLIYFSYDVKMKEKGDIPEGYSVSREKKERFSLILESASTNQTSMYLCASYSTQGAWRSTNYEQYFGPGTRLTVT.